The 29 T cell receptor beta chains below come from one sample, sequenced in a study of post-analysis software for immune sequencing data. Their antigen targets remain unknown. Built from TCR beta cDNA, the libraries had unique molecular identifiers in them. MiXCR, run by TCRdb on the PCR reads, gives a single entry per CDR3 protein. The sample consists of about 500,000 distinct CDR3 sequences, around 40% of them appearing once. Study-wide findings and caveats: Included in a set of five TRBV segments more frequent in patients than controls were TRBV5-6, TRBV5-1 and TRBV20-1.

The sample comprised blood. The receptor source for this set is a girl between 5 and 17 years old with multiple sclerosis.

This clonotype was detected once. The J gene is TRBJ1-1, the V gene TRBV6-5, with TRBD1 as a possible D gene (6 bases). Between the trimmed V and J ends, which lost 6 bases and 5 bases, there was a span of 13 bases. Germline V lookup: CDR1 MNHEY, CDR2 SVGAGI. This CDR3 spans 13 amino acids. The CDR3 sequence: CASSPGHKTEAFF. The CDR3 DNA sequence: TGTGCCAGCAGCCCGGGACATAAGACTGAAGCTTTCTTT.

Only one count was recorded for this clonotype. The rearrangement uses TRBV20-1 and TRBJ2-3; D unclear. Germline V lookup: CDR1 DFQATT, CDR2 SNEGSKA (reference sequence). Trimming stripped 4 bases from V and 0 bases from J, with 17 bases between. The length of the CDR3 is 16 residues. CDR3 in amino acids: CSATGLRATSTDTQYF. The DNA for the CDR3 is TGCAGTGCTACCGGCCTGAGAGCTACCAGCACAGATACGCAGTATTTT.

Notes on this clonotype: Without the conserved terminal phenylalanine or tryptophan, this CDR3 likely stems from a read error. The CDR3 protein is CASSQGQLQETQYV. CDR3 coding DNA: TGCGCCAGCAGCCAAGGCCAACTTCAAGAGACCCAGTACGTC. This sequence joins TRBV4-1 and TRBJ2-5; D gene uncertain. This CDR3 region has 14 residues. V was pared by 1 base and J by 2 bases, with 8 bases between. Germline V lookup: CDR1 MGHRA, CDR2 YSYEKL.

The chain has TRBV6-2 or TRBV6-3 and TRBJ2-1; 9 positions match TRBD2. V was clipped by 0 bases and J by 3 bases; unmatched bases: 9. This CDR3 spans 18 amino acids. Germline V gives CDR1 MNHEY, CDR2 SVGEGT. The CDR3 loop is CASSYSHSGSPLYNEQFF. The CDR3 DNA reads TGTGCCAGCAGTTACTCCCATAGCGGGAGCCCCCTCTACAATGAGCAGTTCTTC.

This clonotype was counted at least ten times. The chain combines TRBV12-3 or TRBV12-4 with TRBJ2-3; 12 bases map to TRBD2. The ends lost 6 bases at V and 6 bases at J; junction bases unmatched: 7. CDR3 length equals 15 residues. The CDR3 DNA follows: TGTGCCAGCAGCCTCGGGCTAGCGGGAGGGGATACGCAGTATTTT. This sequence encodes CASSLGLAGGDTQYF.

In this sample, this clonotype turned up a few times. The chain couples TRBV7-9 to TRBJ2-7; 9 positions agree with TRBD1. Unmatched junction bases numbered 5, after V lost 5 bases and J lost 3 bases. The CDR3 is 14 residues long. Germline V gene data show CDR1 as SEHNR and CDR2 as FQNEAQ (reference sequence). CDR3 residues: CASSEPGQGYEQYF. As DNA, the CDR3 is TGTGCCAGCAGCGAACCGGGACAGGGCTACGAGCAGTACTTC.

This clonotype appeared a few times. The rearrangement joins TRBV5-1 to TRBJ1-4; 8 nucleotides line up with TRBD1. This CDR3 is 14 amino acids long. The germline V gene has CDR1 SGHRS and CDR2 YFSETQ. Germline trimming cut 3 bases from V and 6 bases from J; bases unmatched to any gene: 4. Here the CDR3 DNA reads TGCGCCAGCAGCTCTCAGGGGGCTTATGAAAAACTGTTTTTT. As protein: CASSSQGAYEKLFF.

The rearrangement joins TRBV7-2 to TRBJ1-1, with D hard to call. Looked up from germline, CDR1 is SGHTA and CDR2 is FQGNSA. CDR3 length: 14 amino acids. The V end was cut by 3 bases, the J end by 3 bases, with 11 bases between. CDR3 region: CASSFLRRDTEAFF. The CDR3 region has the DNA TGTGCCAGCAGCTTCTTGAGGCGTGACACTGAAGCTTTCTTT.

This sequence joins TRBV12-3 or TRBV12-4 and TRBJ2-7; tentative D call: TRBD2 (5 bases). There are 12 residues in the CDR3. V lost 5 bases, J lost 4 bases, and 9 bases lay in between. CDR3 bases: TGTGCCAGCAGTCCCCGGGATTACGAGCAGTACTTC. Protein sequence: CASSPRDYEQYF.

This clonotype was observed a handful of times. This sequence joins TRBV5-5 and TRBJ2-7; 9 positions agree with TRBD1. The germline V gene encodes CDR1 SGHKS and CDR2 YYEKEE (reference sequence). The junction had 10 bases not matched to a gene; V was cut back by 6 bases and J by 6 bases. CDR3 size: 14 residues. CDR3 in amino acids: CASNGGQGPSEQYF. The CDR3 DNA reads TGTGCCAGCAATGGGGGACAGGGACCTTCCGAGCAGTACTTC.

The V gene is TRBV12-3 or TRBV12-4, the J gene TRBJ2-5, with 14 nucleotides matching TRBD2. The better agreement between TRBJ2-7 and the DNA end casts doubt on the J call. The CDR3 totals 17 residues. Here the CDR3 DNA reads TGTGCCAGCAGTTTAGTACCGGGACTAGCGGGAGACGTCGAGCAGTACTTC. It codes for CASSLVPGLAGDVEQYF.

In its sample, this clonotype was seen many times. The J gene is TRBJ2-7, the V gene TRBV29-1; D is perhaps TRBD1 (5 bases). Looked up from germline, CDR1 is SQVTM and CDR2 is ANQGSEA. This CDR3 has 13 residues. V dropped 4 bases and J dropped 4 bases, with 14 bases sitting between them. CDR3 nucleotide sequence: TGCAGCGTTGCCGACAGTGACTGGTACGAGCAGTACTTC. Amino acid sequence: CSVADSDWYEQYF.

This rearrangement joins TRBV7-2 to TRBJ2-7; a possible D gene is TRBD1 (6 bases). Looked up from germline, CDR1 is SGHTA and CDR2 is FQGNSA. CDR3 length: 12 amino acids. The ends were cut back, 7 bases at V and 2 bases at J, with 9 bases in the middle. CDR3 protein: CASIQGAYEQYF. DNA of the CDR3: TGTGCCAGCATACAGGGAGCCTACGAGCAGTACTTC.

The CDR3 DNA follows: TGTGCCAGCAGTTACTCTCGACTAAGGACAGGGGGCTGTGGTGAGCAGTTCTTC. Residues: CASSYSRLRTGGCGEQFF. The rearrangement joins TRBV6-5 to TRBJ2-1; 11 positions agree with TRBD1. Germline V lookup: CDR1 MNHEY, CDR2 SVGAGI. CDR3 length equals 18 residues. J lost 9 bases, V lost 0 bases, and 13 bases had no gene match.

This clonotype was seen only a few times. The CDR3 here is CASSLPGLAYEQYF. DNA for the CDR3: TGTGCCAGCAGCTTACCGGGACTAGCCTACGAGCAGTACTTC. The chain combines TRBV5-6 with TRBJ2-7, with 8 bases aligning to TRBD2. The germline V gene has CDR1 SGHDT and CDR2 YYEEEE. Losses at the gene ends were 2 bases for V and 2 bases for J; bases not matched to a gene: 3. This CDR3 has 14 amino acids.

V and J are TRBV7-2 and TRBJ2-7; 8 bases are a match to TRBD1. CDR3 length equals 17 residues. The germline V gene encodes CDR1 SGHTA and CDR2 FQGNSA. V shed 1 base, J shed 0 bases, and the junction held 8 bases outside the gene matches. The CDR3 DNA sequence: TGTGCCAGCAGCTTAGTTACGGGACAGGTCTTCTCCTACGAGCAGTACTTC. This translates into CASSLVTGQVFSYEQYF.

V usage is TRBV7-2 and J usage is TRBJ1-3, with 10 bases identical to TRBD1. CDR3 size: 16 residues. With 2 bases clipped from V and 3 bases from J, the junction kept 4 bases outside the gene matches. Per the germline V gene, CDR1 is SGHTA and CDR2 is FQGNSA. CDR3 loop: CASSLRQGARGNTIYF. For the CDR3, the DNA is TGTGCCAGCAGCTTACGACAGGGGGCGCGTGGAAACACCATATATTTT.

The chain employs TRBV14 and TRBJ1-1; 8 positions match TRBD1. Germline V gene lookup returns CDR1 SGHDN and CDR2 FVKESK. CDR3 length: 15 residues. J was trimmed by 3 bases and V by 6 bases; bases with no gene match: 9. The chain's CDR3 is CASRPLPGGYTEAFF. The CDR3, as DNA: TGTGCCAGCAGACCTTTACCAGGGGGCTACACTGAAGCTTTCTTT.

The J gene is TRBJ2-7, the V gene TRBV29-1, with a tentative D call TRBD1 (6 bases). The CDR3 loop spans 13 amino acids. Deletions cut 5 bases from V and 10 bases from J, with 21 bases between. Germline values: CDR1 SQVTM, CDR2 ANQGSEA. DNA for the CDR3: TGCAGCGTTCAGGACAGTGCCCCAGAGGCCCAGTACTTC. This gives the protein CSVQDSAPEAQYF.

Here the CDR3 DNA reads TGCAGTGCTCTCACGGCCCAGGGATCGAGCGAGCAGTACTTC. Its protein is CSALTAQGSSEQYF. The chain combines TRBV20-1 with TRBJ2-4; possibly TRBD1 for D (5 bases). The J call may be mistaken, given a closer DNA end match to TRBJ2-7. The CDR3 has 14 residues. Germline V gene data show CDR1 as DFQATT and CDR2 as SNEGSKA (reference sequence).

V is TRBV6-1 and J is TRBJ2-5, with no clear D. CDR1 is MNHNS, CDR2 SASEGT, per germline. The CDR3 is 14 residues long. The germline V and J ends were trimmed by 1 base and 2 bases, with 8 bases remaining between them. The CDR3 here is CASSEGLEQETQYF. CDR3 sequence (DNA): TGTGCCAGCAGTGAAGGATTGGAACAAGAGACCCAGTACTTC.

This chain joins TRBV5-1 and TRBJ2-1, with D uncertain. CDR3 size: 14 residues. The germline V gene encodes CDR1 SGHRS and CDR2 YFSETQ. The germline V and J ends were trimmed by 4 bases and 6 bases, with 14 bases remaining between them. In DNA, the CDR3 is TGCGCCAGCAGCCCCACCTACGGACGCAATGAGCAGTTCTTC. Translating it yields CASSPTYGRNEQFF.

The J gene is TRBJ1-2, the V gene TRBV6-1, with D unresolved. Germline lookup yields CDR1 MNHNS and CDR2 SASEGT. CDR3 length equals 10 residues. Trimming removed 6 bases at V and 6 bases at J, with 5 bases between. The CDR3 DNA reads TGTGCCAGCAGCTGGGATGGCTACACCTTC. Encoded protein: CASSWDGYTF.

The CDR3 nucleotides read TGTGCCAGCAGTGAAGCGCGGACAGTGTATAGCAATCAGCCCCAGCATTTT. Its protein product is CASSEARTVYSNQPQHF. The chain links TRBV6-1 to TRBJ1-5; a possible D gene is TRBD1 (6 bases). Trimming took 0 bases from V and 0 from J, leaving 12 bases between them. This CDR3 has 17 residues. Germline assignment: CDR1 MNHNS and CDR2 SASEGT.

The chain recombines TRBV6-2 or TRBV6-3 with TRBJ2-3; D may be TRBD2 (6 bases). CDR3 size: 16 residues. The V gene's germline CDR1 is MNHEY and CDR2 SVGEGT. The germline V and J ends were trimmed by 0 bases and 4 bases, with 14 bases remaining between them. This CDR3 is CASSYSRELVADTQYF. CDR3 bases: TGTGCCAGCAGTTACTCGCGGGAATTGGTTGCAGATACGCAGTATTTT.

V and J are TRBV18 and TRBJ2-5; TRBD2 might be the D (6 bases). The CDR3 runs to 15 residues. Germline CDR1 KGHSH, CDR2 LQKENI. Trimming pared 3 bases from V and 5 bases from J, leaving 16 bases between. This CDR3 reads CASSPGTDGGETQYF. CDR3 coding DNA: TGTGCCAGCTCACCTGGGACCGACGGGGGTGAGACCCAGTACTTC.

This clonotype was counted between two and nine times. At one end the junction does not follow the germline gene, possibly because of a read error. The chain is built from TRBV7-8 and TRBJ2-7; 11 nucleotides line up with TRBD1. Germline V gene sequence: CDR1 SGHVS, CDR2 FQNEAQ. The CDR3 has 15 amino acids. The CDR3 protein is CASSSGTGGGYEQYF. DNA of the CDR3: TGTGCCAGCAGCTCCGGGACAGGGGGAGGATACGAACAGTACTTC.

This chain uses TRBV20-1 with TRBJ1-6; D is perhaps TRBD1 (6 bases). The CDR3 is 15 residues long. Germline loops: CDR1 DFQATT, CDR2 SNEGSKA (reference sequence). V gave up 0 bases and J gave up 5 bases, with 11 bases separating them. Here the CDR3 reads CSARDLRTDNSPLHF. For the CDR3, the DNA is TGCAGTGCTAGAGATCTTAGGACAGATAATTCACCCCTCCACTTT.

Worth noting for this clonotype: The junction departs from germline at one end; a sequencing error may be responsible. The rearrangement uses TRBV7-9 and TRBJ2-7, with a weak D call TRBD2 (5 bases). The CDR3 contains 13 residues. The germline V gene has CDR1 SEHNR and CDR2 FQNEAQ (reference sequence). This CDR3 reads CASSLRGPYERYF. CDR3 DNA: TGTGCCAGCAGCCTCCGAGGGCCCTACGAGCGGTACTTC.